These 19 T cell receptor beta chains were all obtained from the same sample, sequenced in a study of blood T cell repertoires in COVID-19. Clones were sequenced by immunoSEQ multiplex PCR, and TCRdb holds only the in-frame ones, with some missing. The table records about 300,000 clones, about 88% of them present only once. The sequenced material came from peripheral blood. The receptor set was obtained from a man between 70 and 80 years old with acute or convalescent COVID-19.

The chain couples TRBV30 to TRBJ1-4; 7 nucleotides match TRBD1. In germline, CDR1 is GTSNPN, CDR2 SVGIG (reference sequence). This CDR3 has 14 amino acids. V lost 8 bases to trimming and J lost 3 bases; unmatched junction nucleotides: 9. The CDR3 DNA sequence: TGTGCCGCACAGGGGCGATGGGCTAATGAAAAACTGTTTTTT. This encodes CAAQGRWANEKLFF.

This clone was recorded once. The chain joins TRBV24-1 to TRBJ2-5; D perhaps matches TRBD2 (6 bases). The CDR3 loop spans 13 amino acids. The V gene's germline CDR1 is KGHDR and CDR2 SFDVKD. The V end was cut by 7 bases, the J end by 9 bases, with 17 bases between. In DNA form, the CDR3 reads TGTGCCACCAGAGTGACACTAACGGGGGCCCAGTACTTC. This encodes CATRVTLTGAQYF.

The genes are TRBV7-2 and TRBJ1-1; 7 positions agree with TRBD1. The CDR3 covers 12 residues. Germline trimming cut 5 bases from V and 5 bases from J; bases unmatched to any gene: 2. Germline V gives CDR1 SGHTA, CDR2 FQGNSA. The CDR3 bases are TGTGCCAGCAGCCGACAGGGAACTGAAGCTTTCTTT. It translates to CASSRQGTEAFF.

The chain has TRBV11-2 and TRBJ2-3; 8 bases match TRBD2. CDR3 size: 13 residues. Germline V CDR1 and CDR2: SGHAT, FQNNGV. Trimming cost V 5 bases and J 10 bases; bases outside gene matches: 8. In DNA form, the CDR3 reads TGTGCCAGCAGCCCGGGGGGGTGGAGCCCGCAGTATTTT. This codes for CASSPGGWSPQYF.

Here the CDR3 reads CASSQVSGGNSGINSPLHF. DNA of the CDR3: TGCGCCAGCAGCCAAGTGTCTGGCGGGAATTCGGGGATTAATTCACCCCTCCACTTT. The V gene is TRBV4-1, the J gene TRBJ1-6, with D unresolved. Germline V gene data show CDR1 as MGHRA and CDR2 as YSYEKL. CDR3 length: 19 amino acids. V was pared by 1 base and J by 6 bases, with 22 bases between.

This chain links TRBV11-2 with TRBJ2-1; the D gene is possibly TRBD2 (5 bases). With 0 bases removed from V and 8 bases from J, the gap between germline ends came to 14 bases. The CDR3 length is 15 residues. Germline lookup yields CDR1 SGHAT and CDR2 FQNNGV. The CDR3 region is CASSLDLPGSDEQFF. DNA of the CDR3: TGTGCCAGCAGCTTAGATCTGCCGGGGAGCGATGAGCAGTTCTTC.

With respect to this clone: The same CDR3 arises from other DNA sequences in this sample as well. This chain joins TRBV5-8 and TRBJ1-4; D might be TRBD1 (6 bases). Germline-derived CDR1 and CDR2 are SGHTS and YDEGEE. Trimming pared 0 bases from V and 5 bases from J, leaving 11 bases between. The CDR3 runs to 15 residues. The CDR3 loop reads CASSLGQGLNEKLFF. The CDR3 DNA reads TGTGCCAGCAGCTTGGGTCAGGGGTTGAATGAAAAACTGTTTTTT.

J is TRBJ1-6 and V is TRBV18; 8 bases line up with TRBD1. This CDR3 comprises 16 residues. Germline values: CDR1 KGHSH, CDR2 LQKENI. The V gene end was trimmed by 1 base and the J gene end by 7 bases; junction bases not matched to a gene: 6. CDR3 loop: CASSPHPGQENSPLHF. The CDR3 DNA follows: TGTGCCAGCTCACCACACCCGGGACAGGAGAATTCACCCCTCCACTTT.

This clone was detected only once. The chain recombines TRBV3-1 (or the pseudogene TRBV3-2) with TRBJ2-3; 7 bases line up with TRBD2. CDR1 and CDR2 from the germline V gene are LGHDT and YNNKEL (reference sequence). The CDR3 has 15 residues. V dropped 4 bases and J dropped 5; count of bases not matched to a gene: 9. The CDR3 sequence: CASSPQAGTGDTQYF. The CDR3 region has the DNA TGTGCCAGCAGCCCACAAGCGGGGACGGGAGATACGCAGTATTTT.

This rearrangement joins TRBV10-1 to TRBJ1-4; D perhaps matches TRBD1 (5 bases). CDR3 length: 13 residues. V was trimmed by 4 bases and J by 12 bases, leaving 15 bases between them. The V gene's germline CDR1 is WNHNN and CDR2 SYGVQD (reference sequence). The CDR3 sequence: CASSAGWGEELFF. CDR3 nucleotides: TGCGCCAGCAGTGCGGGTTGGGGCGAAGAACTGTTTTTT.

The J gene is TRBJ2-7, the V gene TRBV4-3; D perhaps matches TRBD2 (5 bases). From germline, CDR1 is LGHNA and CDR2 YSLEER. The CDR3 loop spans 15 amino acids. V lost 2 bases and J 7 bases, leaving 18 bases between the germline ends. CDR3 in DNA: TGCGCCAGCAGCCAAAGTTTGGCTAGCTCGGGTGAGCAGTACTTC. This translates into CASSQSLASSGEQYF.

The gene calls are TRBV30 and TRBJ1-2; 7 bases agree with TRBD1. Germline V gene lookup returns CDR1 GTSNPN and CDR2 SVGIG (reference sequence). The CDR3 runs 14 residues. V lost 2 bases, J lost 4 bases, and 7 bases stayed unmatched. CDR3 nucleotides: TGTGCCTGGAGTCCGAGAGGGGGCGCCTATGGCTACACCTTC. Residues: CAWSPRGGAYGYTF.

The genes are TRBV20-1 and TRBJ2-7, with D maybe TRBD2 (6 bases). The CDR3 runs 11 residues. Trimming took off 6 bases at V and 6 bases at J, with 12 bases between the two ends. Germline lookup yields CDR1 DFQATT and CDR2 SNEGSKA (reference sequence). The CDR3 region is CSARDFREQYF. The CDR3 DNA sequence: TGCAGTGCGCGGGACTTTCGCGAGCAGTACTTC.

This chain joins TRBV7-9 and TRBJ2-3; the D is unclear. V shed 8 bases and J shed 2 bases, with 8 bases lying between them. Germline V CDR1 and CDR2: SEHNR, FQNEAQ (reference sequence). This CDR3 comprises 12 residues. The CDR3 loop reads CASGLSTDTQYF. In DNA form, the CDR3 reads TGTGCCAGCGGCCTCTCCACAGATACGCAGTATTTT.

This clone appeared a few times. CDR3 coding DNA: TGTGCCAGCAGTTTAACAGGCCCTGCTTGGCCCCAGCATTTT. It is translated as CASSLTGPAWPQHF. J is TRBJ1-5 and V is TRBV28; possibly TRBD1 for D (5 bases). Between the trimmed V and J ends, which lost 2 bases and 9 bases, there was a span of 14 bases. CDR1 is MDHEN and CDR2 is SYDVKM in the germline V gene. The CDR3 spans 14 residues. The entire variable domain, with the rest obtained from reference TRBV28 and TRBJ1-5, is as follows: DVKVTQSSRYLVKRTGEKVFLECVQDMDHENMFWYRQDPGLGLRLIYFSYDVKMKEKGDIPEGYSVSREKKERFSLILESASTNQTSMYLCASSLTGPAWPQHFGDGTRLSIL.

The chain links TRBV5-6 to TRBJ2-2; TRBD2 aligns across 8 bases. This CDR3 is built from 17 residues. CDR1 SGHDT and CDR2 YYEEEE come from the germline V gene. Losses at the gene ends were 2 bases for V and 7 bases for J; bases not matched to a gene: 13. The CDR3 spells CASSFSYQRGIVGELFF. The CDR3 DNA follows: TGTGCCAGCAGCTTTTCGTATCAGCGGGGGATCGTCGGGGAGCTGTTTTTT. The full variable domain, completed using reference TRBV5-6 and TRBJ2-2, is DAGVTQSPTHLIKTRGQQVTLRCSPKSGHDTVSWYQQALGQGPQFIFQYYEEEERQRGNFPDRFSGHQFPNYSSELNVNALLLGDSALYLCASSFSYQRGIVGELFFGEGSRLTVL.

This chain joins TRBV11-2 and TRBJ2-7; 7 bases line up with TRBD1. In germline, CDR1 is SGHAT, CDR2 FQNNGV. V gave up 4 bases and J gave up 10 bases; unmatched junction bases: 7. The CDR3 is 12 residues long. CDR3 amino acids: CASSSGTVNQYF. CDR3 nucleotide sequence: TGTGCCAGCAGCTCCGGGACAGTGAACCAGTACTTC.

J is TRBJ1-1 and V is TRBV24-1; D possibly corresponds to TRBD1 (6 bases). Germline V lookup: CDR1 KGHDR, CDR2 SFDVKD. V lost 3 bases and J 0 bases, leaving 16 bases between the germline ends. CDR3 length: 17 residues. CDR3 in amino acids: CATSDAKTGVLNTEAFF. The CDR3, as DNA: TGTGCCACCAGTGATGCCAAGACAGGAGTATTGAACACTGAAGCTTTCTTT.

The CDR3 DNA reads as TGTGCCAGCAGTGACCTCCCCAACACTGAAGCTTTCTTT. Amino acids: CASSDLPNTEAFF. The rearrangement uses TRBV2 and TRBJ1-1; no clear D gene. Trimming shortened V by 3 bases and J by 2 bases, and 7 bases separated the two germline ends. Germline V lookup: CDR1 SNHLY, CDR2 FYNNEI. This CDR3 is 13 amino acids long.